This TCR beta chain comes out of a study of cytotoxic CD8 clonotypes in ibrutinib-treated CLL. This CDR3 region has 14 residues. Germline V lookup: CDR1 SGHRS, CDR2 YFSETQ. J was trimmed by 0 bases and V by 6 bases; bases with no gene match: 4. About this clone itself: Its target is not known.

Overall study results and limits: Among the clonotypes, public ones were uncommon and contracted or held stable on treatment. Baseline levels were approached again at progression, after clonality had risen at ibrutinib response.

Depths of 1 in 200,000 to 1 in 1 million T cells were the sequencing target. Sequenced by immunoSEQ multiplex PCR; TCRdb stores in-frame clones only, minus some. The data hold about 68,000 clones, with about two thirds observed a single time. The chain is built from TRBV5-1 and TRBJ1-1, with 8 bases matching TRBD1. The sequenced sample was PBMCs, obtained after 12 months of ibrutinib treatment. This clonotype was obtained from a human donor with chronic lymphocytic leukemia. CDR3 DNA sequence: TGCGCCAGCACCGGACAGGGCCTGAACACTGAAGCTTTCTTT. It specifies CASTGQGLNTEAFF.